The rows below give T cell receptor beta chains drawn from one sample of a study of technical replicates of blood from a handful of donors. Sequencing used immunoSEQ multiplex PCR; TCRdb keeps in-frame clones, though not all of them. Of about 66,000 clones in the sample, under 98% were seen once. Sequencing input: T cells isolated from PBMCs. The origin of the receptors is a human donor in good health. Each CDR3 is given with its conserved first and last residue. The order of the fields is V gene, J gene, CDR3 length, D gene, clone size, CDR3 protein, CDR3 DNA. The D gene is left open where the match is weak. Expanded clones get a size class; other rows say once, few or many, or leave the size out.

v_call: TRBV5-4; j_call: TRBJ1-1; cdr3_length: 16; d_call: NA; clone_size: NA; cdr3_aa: CASSLARQYMNTEAFF; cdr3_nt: TGTGCCAGCAGCCTCGCTCGACAGTACATGAACACTGAAGCTTTCTTT
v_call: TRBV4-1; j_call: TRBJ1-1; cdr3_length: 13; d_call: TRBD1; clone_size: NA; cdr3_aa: CASSPDRGTEAFF; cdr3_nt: TGCGCCAGCAGCCCGGACAGGGGAACTGAAGCTTTCTTT
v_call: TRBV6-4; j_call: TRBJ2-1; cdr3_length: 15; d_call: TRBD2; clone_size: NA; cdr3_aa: CASSDRGDPINEQFF; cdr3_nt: TGTGCCAGCAGTGATCGGGGGGACCCCATCAATGAGCAGTTCTTC
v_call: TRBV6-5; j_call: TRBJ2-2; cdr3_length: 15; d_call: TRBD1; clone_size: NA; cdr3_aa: CASSQWTGRTGELFF; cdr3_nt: TGTGCCAGCAGTCAATGGACAGGGAGGACCGGGGAGCTGTTTTTT
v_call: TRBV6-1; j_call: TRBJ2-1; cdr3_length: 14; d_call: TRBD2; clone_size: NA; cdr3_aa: CASGLAGVKNEQFF; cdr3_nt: TGTGCCAGCGGCCTTGCGGGAGTTAAGAATGAGCAGTTCTTC
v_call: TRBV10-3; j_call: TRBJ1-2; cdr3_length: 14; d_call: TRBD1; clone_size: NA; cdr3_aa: CAIRQTGSNYGYTF; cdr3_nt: TGTGCCATCAGGCAGACAGGGTCAAACTATGGCTACACCTTC
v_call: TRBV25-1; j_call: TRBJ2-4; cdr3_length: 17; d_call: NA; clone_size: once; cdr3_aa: CASSEWGGGGLSGIQYF; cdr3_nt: TGTGCCAGCAGTGAATGGGGAGGGGGAGGCTTGAGCGGCATTCAGTACTTC
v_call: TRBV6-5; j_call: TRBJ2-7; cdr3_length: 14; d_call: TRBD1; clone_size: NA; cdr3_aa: CASTKSYRGHEQYF; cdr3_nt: TGTGCCAGCACTAAATCGTACAGGGGCCACGAGCAGTACTTC
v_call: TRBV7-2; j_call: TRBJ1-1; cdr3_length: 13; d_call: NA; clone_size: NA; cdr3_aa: CASSLYRVSEAFF; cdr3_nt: TGTGCCAGCAGCTTATACAGGGTCTCTGAAGCTTTCTTT
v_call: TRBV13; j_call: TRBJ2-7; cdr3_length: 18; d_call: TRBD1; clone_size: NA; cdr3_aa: CASSIDRDRSGLAGEQYF; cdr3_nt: TGTGCCAGCAGCATTGACCGGGACAGGTCCGGCCTTGCGGGCGAGCAGTACTTC
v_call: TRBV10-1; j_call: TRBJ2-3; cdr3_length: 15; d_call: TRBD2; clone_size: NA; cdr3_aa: CASSEGLARTDTQYF; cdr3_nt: TGCGCCAGCAGTGAGGGACTAGCCCGCACAGATACGCAGTATTTT
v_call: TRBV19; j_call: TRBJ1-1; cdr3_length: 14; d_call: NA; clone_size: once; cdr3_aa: CASSIKGMNTEAFF; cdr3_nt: TGTGCCAGTAGTATAAAGGGGATGAACACTGAAGCTTTCTTT
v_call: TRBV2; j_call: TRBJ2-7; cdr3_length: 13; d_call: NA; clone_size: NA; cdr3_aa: CASSVTASYEQYF; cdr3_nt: TGTGCCAGCAGTGTGACAGCCTCCTACGAGCAGTACTTC
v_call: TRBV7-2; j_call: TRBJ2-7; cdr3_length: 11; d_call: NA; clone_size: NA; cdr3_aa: CASRLRYEQYF; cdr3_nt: TGTGCCAGCAGGCTACGGTACGAGCAGTACTTC
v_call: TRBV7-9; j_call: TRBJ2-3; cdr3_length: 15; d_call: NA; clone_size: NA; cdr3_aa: CASSPAGISTDTQYF; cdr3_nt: TGTGCCAGCAGTCCGGCGGGAATAAGCACAGATACGCAGTATTTT
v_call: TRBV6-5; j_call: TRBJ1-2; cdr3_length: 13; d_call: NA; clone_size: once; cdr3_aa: CASSYLFNYGYTF; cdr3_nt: TGTGCCAGCAGTTATCTTTTTAACTATGGCTACACCTTC
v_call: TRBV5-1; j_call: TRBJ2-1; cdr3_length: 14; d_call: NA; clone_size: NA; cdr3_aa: CASSLYSLEDEQFF; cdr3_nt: TGCGCCAGCAGCCTGTACTCTCTTGAAGATGAGCAGTTCTTC
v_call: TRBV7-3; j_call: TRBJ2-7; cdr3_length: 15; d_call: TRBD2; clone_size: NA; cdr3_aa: CASSLLSGSDYEQYF; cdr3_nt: TGTGCCAGCAGCTTACTAAGCGGGAGTGACTACGAGCAGTACTTC
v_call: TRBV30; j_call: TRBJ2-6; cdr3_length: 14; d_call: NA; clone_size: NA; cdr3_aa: CAWILSSGANVLTF; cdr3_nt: TGTGCCTGGATTTTGAGTTCCGGGGCCAACGTCCTGACTTTC
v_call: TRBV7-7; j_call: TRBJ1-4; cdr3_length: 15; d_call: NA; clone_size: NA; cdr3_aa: CASSRTDATNEKLFF; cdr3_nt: TGTGCTAGCAGCCGGACAGATGCAACTAATGAAAAACTGTTTTTT
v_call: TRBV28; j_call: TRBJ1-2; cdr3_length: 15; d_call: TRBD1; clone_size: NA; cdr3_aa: CASSSQGTGGEGYTF; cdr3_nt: TGTGCCAGCAGTTCGCAAGGGACAGGGGGTGAAGGCTACACCTTC
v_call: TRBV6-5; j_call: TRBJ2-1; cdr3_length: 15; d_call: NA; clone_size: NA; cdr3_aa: CASSQSHDSYNEQFF; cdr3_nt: TGTGCCAGCAGTCAGTCACACGACTCCTACAATGAGCAGTTCTTC
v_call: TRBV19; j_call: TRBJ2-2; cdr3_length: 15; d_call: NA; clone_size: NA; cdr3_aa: CASRRGLANTGELFF; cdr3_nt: TGTGCCAGTAGGCGGGGACTCGCGAACACCGGGGAGCTGTTTTTT
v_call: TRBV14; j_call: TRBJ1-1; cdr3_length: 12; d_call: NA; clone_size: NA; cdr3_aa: CASGQMNTEAFF; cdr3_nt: TGTGCCAGTGGACAGATGAACACTGAAGCTTTCTTT
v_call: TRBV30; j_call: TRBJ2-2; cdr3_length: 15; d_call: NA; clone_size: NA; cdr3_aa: CAWIRGTPDTGELFF; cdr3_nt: TGTGCCTGGATAAGGGGGACACCGGACACCGGGGAGCTGTTTTTT
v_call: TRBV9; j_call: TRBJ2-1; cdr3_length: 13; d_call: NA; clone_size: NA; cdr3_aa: CASSVDFYNEQFF; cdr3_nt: TGTGCCAGCAGCGTAGACTTCTACAATGAGCAGTTCTTC
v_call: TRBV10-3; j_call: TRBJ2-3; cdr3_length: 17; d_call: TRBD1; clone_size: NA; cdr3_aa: CAISGQGGGRAPDTQYF; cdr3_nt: TGTGCCATCAGTGGACAGGGGGGAGGGCGAGCTCCGGATACGCAGTATTTT
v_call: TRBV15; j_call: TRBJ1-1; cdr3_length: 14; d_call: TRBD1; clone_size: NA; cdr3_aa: CATSITGGNTEAFF; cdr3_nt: TGTGCCACCAGCATTACAGGGGGGAACACTGAAGCTTTCTTT
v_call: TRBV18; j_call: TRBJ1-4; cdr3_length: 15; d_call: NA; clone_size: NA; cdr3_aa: CASSPPARSNEKLFF; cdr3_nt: TGTGCCAGCTCACCACCGGCCAGGTCTAATGAAAAACTGTTTTTT
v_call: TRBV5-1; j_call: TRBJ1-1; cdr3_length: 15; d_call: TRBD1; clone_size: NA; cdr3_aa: CASTVEGTGRIEAFF; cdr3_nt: TGCGCCAGCACCGTAGAGGGGACAGGACGAATTGAAGCTTTCTTT
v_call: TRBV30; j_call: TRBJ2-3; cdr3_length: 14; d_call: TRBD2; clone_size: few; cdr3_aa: CAWGLAGGTDTQYF; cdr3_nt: TGTGCCTGGGGACTAGCGGGAGGGACAGATACGCAGTATTTT
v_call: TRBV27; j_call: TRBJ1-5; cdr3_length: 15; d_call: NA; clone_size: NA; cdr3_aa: CASSSGGYSNQPQHF; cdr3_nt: TGTGCCAGCAGTTCGGGGGGTTATAGCAATCAGCCCCAGCATTTT
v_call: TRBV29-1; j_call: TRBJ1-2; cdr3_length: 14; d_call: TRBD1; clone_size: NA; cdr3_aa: CSVGAWTGANGYTF; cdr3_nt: TGCAGCGTGGGGGCCTGGACAGGGGCCAATGGCTACACCTTC
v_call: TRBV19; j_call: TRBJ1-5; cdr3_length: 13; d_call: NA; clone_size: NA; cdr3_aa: CASSIGDKRPQHF; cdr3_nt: TGTGCCAGTAGTATAGGGGACAAGAGGCCCCAGCATTTT
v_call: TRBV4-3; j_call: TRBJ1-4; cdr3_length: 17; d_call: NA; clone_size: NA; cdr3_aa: CASSQSGPGAISEKLFF; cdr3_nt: TGCGCCAGCAGCCAATCGGGTCCTGGGGCTATAAGTGAAAAACTGTTTTTT
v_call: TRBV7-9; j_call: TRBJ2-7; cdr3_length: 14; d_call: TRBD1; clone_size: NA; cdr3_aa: CASSSPGQGYEQYF; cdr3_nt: TGTGCCAGCAGCTCCCCGGGACAGGGGTACGAGCAGTACTTC
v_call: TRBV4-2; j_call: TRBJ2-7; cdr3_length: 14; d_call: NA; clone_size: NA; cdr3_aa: CASSQAGEDHEQYF; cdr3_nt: TGTGCCAGCAGCCAAGCCGGAGAGGATCACGAGCAGTACTTC
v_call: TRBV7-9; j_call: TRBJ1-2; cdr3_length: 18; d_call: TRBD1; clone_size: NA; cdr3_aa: CASSLSSHPSGTGYGYTF; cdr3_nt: TGTGCCAGCAGCTTAAGTAGTCACCCCAGCGGGACAGGGTATGGCTACACCTTC
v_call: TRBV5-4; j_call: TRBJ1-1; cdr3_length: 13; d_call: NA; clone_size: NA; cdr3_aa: CASSFRRGTEAFF; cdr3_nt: TGTGCCAGCAGCTTTCGAAGGGGAACTGAAGCTTTCTTT
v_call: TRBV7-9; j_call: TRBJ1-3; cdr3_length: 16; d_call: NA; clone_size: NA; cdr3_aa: CASRPDTGHSGNTIYF; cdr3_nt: TGTGCCAGCAGACCCGATACAGGGCACTCTGGAAACACCATATATTTT
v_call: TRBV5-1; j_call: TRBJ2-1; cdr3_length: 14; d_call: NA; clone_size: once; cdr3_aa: CASSLVIRGNEQFF; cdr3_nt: TGCGCCAGCAGCTTGGTAATACGCGGCAATGAGCAGTTCTTC
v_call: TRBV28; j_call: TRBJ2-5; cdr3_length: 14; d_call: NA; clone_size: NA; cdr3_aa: CASSIDREAETQYF; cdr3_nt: TGTGCCAGCAGTATAGACAGGGAGGCAGAGACCCAGTACTTC
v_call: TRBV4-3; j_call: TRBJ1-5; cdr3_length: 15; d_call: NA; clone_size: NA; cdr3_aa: CASSQLFDGDQPQHF; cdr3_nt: TGCGCCAGCAGCCAGCTCTTTGACGGGGATCAGCCCCAGCATTTT
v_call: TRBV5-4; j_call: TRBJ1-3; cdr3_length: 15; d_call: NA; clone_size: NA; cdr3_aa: CASSLSGAPGNTIYF; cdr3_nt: TGTGCCAGCAGCTTGTCAGGGGCTCCTGGAAACACCATATATTTT
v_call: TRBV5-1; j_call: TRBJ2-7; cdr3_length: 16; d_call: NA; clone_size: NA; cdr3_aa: CASSLGRWLRAYEQYF; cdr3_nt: TGCGCCAGCAGCTTGGGTAGGTGGTTGAGGGCCTACGAGCAGTACTTC
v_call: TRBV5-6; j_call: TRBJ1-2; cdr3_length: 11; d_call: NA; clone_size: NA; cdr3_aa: CASSPGYGYTF; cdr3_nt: TGTGCCAGCAGCCCGGGCTATGGCTACACCTTC
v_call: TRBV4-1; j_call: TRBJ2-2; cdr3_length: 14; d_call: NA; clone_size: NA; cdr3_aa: CASSREEEAGELFF; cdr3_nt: TGCGCCAGCAGCCGGGAGGAGGAGGCCGGGGAGCTGTTTTTT
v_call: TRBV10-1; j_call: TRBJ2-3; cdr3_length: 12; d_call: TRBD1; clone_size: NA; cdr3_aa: CARRRTGTTQYF; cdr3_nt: TGCGCCAGGAGAAGGACAGGGACTACGCAGTATTTT
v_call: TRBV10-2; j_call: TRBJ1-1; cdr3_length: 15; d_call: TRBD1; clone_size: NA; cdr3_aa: CASSEGLRGPTEAFF; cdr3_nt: TGCGCCAGCAGTGAGGGCCTCAGGGGGCCCACTGAAGCTTTCTTT
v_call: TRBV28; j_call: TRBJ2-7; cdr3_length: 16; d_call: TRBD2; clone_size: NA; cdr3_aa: CASSPPPLAGVYGQYF; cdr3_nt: TGTGCCAGCAGTCCGCCCCCACTAGCGGGAGTGTACGGGCAGTACTTC
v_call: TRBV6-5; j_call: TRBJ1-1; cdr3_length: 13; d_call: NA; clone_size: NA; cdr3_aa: CASSPTGYTEAFF; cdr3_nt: TGTGCCAGCAGCCCAACAGGGTATACTGAAGCTTTCTTT
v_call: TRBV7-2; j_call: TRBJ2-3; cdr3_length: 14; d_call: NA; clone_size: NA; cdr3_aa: CASSPKTGHDTQYF; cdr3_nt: TGTGCCAGCAGCCCAAAAACCGGACATGATACGCAGTATTTT
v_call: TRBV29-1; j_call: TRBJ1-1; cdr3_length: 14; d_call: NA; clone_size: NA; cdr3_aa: CSVDGSGVNTEAFF; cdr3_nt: TGCAGCGTTGACGGGTCGGGAGTGAACACTGAAGCTTTCTTT
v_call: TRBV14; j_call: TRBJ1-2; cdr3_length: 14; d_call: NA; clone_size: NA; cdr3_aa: CASSQDWGVHGYTF; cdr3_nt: TGTGCCAGCAGCCAAGATTGGGGGGTCCATGGCTACACCTTC